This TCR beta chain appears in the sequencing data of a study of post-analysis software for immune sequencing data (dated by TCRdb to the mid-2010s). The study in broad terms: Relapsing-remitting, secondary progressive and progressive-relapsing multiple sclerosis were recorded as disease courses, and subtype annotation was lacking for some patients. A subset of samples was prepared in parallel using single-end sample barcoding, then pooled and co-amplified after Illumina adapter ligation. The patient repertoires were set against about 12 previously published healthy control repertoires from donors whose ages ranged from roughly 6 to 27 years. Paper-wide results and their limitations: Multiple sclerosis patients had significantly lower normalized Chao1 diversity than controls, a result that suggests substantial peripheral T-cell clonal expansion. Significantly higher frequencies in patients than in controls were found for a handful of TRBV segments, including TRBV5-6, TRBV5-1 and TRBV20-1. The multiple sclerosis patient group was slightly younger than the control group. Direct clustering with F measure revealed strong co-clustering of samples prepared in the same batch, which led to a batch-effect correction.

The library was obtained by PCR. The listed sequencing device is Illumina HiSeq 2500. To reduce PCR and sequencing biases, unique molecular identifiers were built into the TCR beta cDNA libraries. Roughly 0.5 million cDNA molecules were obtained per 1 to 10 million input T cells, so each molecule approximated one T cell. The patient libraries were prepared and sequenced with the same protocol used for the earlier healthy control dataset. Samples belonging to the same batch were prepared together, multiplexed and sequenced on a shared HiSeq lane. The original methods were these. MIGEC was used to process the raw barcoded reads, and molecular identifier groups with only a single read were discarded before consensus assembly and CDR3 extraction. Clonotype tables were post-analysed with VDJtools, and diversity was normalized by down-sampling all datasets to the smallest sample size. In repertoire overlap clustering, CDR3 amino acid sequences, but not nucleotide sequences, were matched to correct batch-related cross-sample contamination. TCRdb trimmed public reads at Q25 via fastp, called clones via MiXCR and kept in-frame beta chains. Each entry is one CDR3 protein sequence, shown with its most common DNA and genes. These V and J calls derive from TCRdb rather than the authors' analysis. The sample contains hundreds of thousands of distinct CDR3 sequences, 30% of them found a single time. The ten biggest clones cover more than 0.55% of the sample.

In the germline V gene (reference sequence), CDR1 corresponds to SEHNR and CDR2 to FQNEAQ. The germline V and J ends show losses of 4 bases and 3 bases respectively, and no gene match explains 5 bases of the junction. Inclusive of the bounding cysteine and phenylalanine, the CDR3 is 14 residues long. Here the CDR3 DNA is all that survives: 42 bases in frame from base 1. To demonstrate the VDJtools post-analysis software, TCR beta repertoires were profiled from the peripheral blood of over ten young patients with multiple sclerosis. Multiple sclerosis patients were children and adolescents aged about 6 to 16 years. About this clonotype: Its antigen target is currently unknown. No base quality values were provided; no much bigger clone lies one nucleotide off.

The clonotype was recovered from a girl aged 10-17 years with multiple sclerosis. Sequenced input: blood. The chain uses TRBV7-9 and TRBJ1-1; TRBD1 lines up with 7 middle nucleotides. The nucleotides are TGTGCCAGCAGCTCGCGGACAGGTGACACTGAAGCTTTCTTT. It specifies CASSSRTGDTEAFF.